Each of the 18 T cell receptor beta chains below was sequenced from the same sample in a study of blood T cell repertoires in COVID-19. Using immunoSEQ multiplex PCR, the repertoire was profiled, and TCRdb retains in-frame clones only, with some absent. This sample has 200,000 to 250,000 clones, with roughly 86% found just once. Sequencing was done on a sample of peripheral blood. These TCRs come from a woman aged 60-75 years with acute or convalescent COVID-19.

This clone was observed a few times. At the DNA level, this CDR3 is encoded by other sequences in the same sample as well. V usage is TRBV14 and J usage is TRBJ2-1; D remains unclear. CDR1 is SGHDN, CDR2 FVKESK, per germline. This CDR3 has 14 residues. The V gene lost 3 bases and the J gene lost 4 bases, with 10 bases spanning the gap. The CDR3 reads CASSQRSVYNEQFF. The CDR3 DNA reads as TGTGCCAGCAGCCAGCGGTCAGTTTACAATGAGCAGTTCTTC.

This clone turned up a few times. CDR3 sequence (DNA): TGTGCCAGTAGTATAGATCTTCAGACAGGCCACGAGCAGTACTTC. Residues: CASSIDLQTGHEQYF. The genes are TRBV19 and TRBJ2-7, with a weak D call TRBD1 (6 bases). CDR1 LNHDA and CDR2 SQIVND come from the germline V gene (reference sequence). There are 15 residues in the CDR3. The V gene lost 0 bases and the J gene lost 5 bases, with 14 bases spanning the gap.

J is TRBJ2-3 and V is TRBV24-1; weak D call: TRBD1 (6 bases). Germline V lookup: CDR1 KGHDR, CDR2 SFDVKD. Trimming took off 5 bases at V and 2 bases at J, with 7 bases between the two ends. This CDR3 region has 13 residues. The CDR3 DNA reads TGTGCCACCAGTGGGGGACACACAGATACGCAGTATTTT. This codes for CATSGGHTDTQYF.

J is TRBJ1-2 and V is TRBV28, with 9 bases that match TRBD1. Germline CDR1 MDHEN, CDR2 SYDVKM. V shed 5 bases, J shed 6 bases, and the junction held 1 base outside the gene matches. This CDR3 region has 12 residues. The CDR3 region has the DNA TGTGCCAGCAGTAGACAGGGGGATGGCTACACCTTC. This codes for CASSRQGDGYTF.

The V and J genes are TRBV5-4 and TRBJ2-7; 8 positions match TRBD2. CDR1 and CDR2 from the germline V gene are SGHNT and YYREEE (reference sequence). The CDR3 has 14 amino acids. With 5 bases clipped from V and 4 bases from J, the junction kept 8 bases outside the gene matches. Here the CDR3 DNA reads TGTGCCAGCAGAACCGGGGGGGCCTCTTACGAGCAGTACTTC. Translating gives CASRTGGASYEQYF.

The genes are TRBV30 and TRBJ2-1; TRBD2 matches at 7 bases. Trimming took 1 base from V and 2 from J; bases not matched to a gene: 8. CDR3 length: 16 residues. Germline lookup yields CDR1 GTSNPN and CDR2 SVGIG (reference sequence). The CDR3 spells CAWSDPTSVTYNEQFF. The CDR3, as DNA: TGTGCCTGGAGTGACCCCACTAGCGTCACCTACAATGAGCAGTTCTTC.

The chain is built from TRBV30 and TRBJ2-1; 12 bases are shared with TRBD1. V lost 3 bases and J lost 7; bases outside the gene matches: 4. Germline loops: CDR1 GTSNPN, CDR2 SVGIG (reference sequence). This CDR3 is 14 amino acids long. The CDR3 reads CAWSGDRGRNEQFF. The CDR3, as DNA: TGTGCCTGGAGCGGGGACAGGGGGCGTAATGAGCAGTTCTTC.

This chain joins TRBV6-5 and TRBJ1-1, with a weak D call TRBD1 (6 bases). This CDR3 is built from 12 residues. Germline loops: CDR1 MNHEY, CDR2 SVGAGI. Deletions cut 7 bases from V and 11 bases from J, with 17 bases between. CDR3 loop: CASTRQDGDAFF. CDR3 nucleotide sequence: TGTGCCAGCACGAGACAGGACGGGGATGCTTTCTTT.

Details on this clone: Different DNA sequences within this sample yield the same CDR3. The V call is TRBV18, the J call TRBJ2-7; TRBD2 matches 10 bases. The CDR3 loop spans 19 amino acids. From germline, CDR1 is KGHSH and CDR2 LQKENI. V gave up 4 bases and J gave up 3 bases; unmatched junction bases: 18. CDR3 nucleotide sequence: TGTGCCAGCTCACTAAACAGCCTAGCGGGAGTCCCCAGGTTCTACGAGCAGTACTTC. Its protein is CASSLNSLAGVPRFYEQYF.

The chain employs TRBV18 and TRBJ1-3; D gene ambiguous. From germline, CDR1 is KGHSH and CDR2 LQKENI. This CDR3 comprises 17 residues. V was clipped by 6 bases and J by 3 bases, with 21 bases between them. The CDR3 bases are TGTGCCAGCTCTCTTGGTGTTGTGAGTCGGGTTGGAAACACCATATATTTT. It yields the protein CASSLGVVSRVGNTIYF.

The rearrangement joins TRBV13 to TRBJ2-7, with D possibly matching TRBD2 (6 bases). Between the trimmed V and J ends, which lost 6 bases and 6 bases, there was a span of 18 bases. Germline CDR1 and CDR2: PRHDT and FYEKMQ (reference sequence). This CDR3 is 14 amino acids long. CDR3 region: CASSIGTPNREQYF. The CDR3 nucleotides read TGTGCCAGCAGTATCGGGACTCCGAATCGCGAGCAGTACTTC.

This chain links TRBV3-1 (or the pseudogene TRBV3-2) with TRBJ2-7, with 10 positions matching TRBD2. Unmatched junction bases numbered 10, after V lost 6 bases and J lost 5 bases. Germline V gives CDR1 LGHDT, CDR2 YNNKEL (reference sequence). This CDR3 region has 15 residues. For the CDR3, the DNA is TGTGCCAGCAGTCGACCTCGGACTAGCGGCGACGAGCAGTACTTC. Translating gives CASSRPRTSGDEQYF.

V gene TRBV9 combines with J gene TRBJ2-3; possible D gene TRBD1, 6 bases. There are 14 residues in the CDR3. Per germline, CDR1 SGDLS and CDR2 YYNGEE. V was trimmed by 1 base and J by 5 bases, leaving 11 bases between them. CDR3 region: CASSVSGAGDTQYF. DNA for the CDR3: TGTGCCAGCAGCGTATCAGGGGCAGGAGATACGCAGTATTTT.

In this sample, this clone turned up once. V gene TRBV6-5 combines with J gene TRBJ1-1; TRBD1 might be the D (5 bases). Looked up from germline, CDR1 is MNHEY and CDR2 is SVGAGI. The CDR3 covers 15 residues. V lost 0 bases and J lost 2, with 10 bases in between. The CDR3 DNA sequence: TGTGCCAGCAGTTACTCAGACAGCTATAACACTGAAGCTTTCTTT. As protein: CASSYSDSYNTEAFF.

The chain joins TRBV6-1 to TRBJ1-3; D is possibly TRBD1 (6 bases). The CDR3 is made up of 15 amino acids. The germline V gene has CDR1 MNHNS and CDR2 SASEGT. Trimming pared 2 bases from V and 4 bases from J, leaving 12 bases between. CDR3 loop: CASSEQTGPGNTIYF. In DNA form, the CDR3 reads TGTGCCAGCAGTGAACAAACAGGGCCGGGAAACACCATATATTTT.

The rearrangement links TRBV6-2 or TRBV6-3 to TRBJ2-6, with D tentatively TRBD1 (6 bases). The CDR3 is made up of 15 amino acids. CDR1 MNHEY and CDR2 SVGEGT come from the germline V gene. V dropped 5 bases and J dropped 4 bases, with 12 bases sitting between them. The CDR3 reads CASSKQGSGANVLTF. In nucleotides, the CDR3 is TGTGCCAGCAGTAAACAGGGTTCCGGGGCCAACGTCCTGACTTTC.

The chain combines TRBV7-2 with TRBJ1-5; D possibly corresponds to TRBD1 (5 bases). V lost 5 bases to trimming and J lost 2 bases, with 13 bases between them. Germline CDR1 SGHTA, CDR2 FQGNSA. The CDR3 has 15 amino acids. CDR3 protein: CASSPSWGGNQPQHF. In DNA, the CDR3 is TGTGCCAGCAGCCCGTCCTGGGGGGGCAATCAGCCCCAGCATTTT.

The CDR3 reads CAFDRGLDQPQHF. The CDR3 DNA sequence: TGTGCCTTCGACAGGGGGCTTGATCAGCCCCAGCATTTT. This chain connects TRBV30 to TRBJ1-5; the match to TRBD1 covers 10 bases. V shed 7 bases, J shed 5 bases, and the junction held 5 bases outside the gene matches. Germline CDR1 and CDR2: GTSNPN and SVGIG (reference sequence). The CDR3 is 13 residues long.